These 9 T cell receptor beta chains were all obtained from the same sample, sequenced in a study of T-cell reconstitution after alpha-beta-depleted transplantation in children. Unique molecular identifiers were used to barcode this TCRbeta library. TCRdb ran MiXCR on the PCR reads and lists one entry per CDR3 protein. The sample has fewer than 550,000 distinct CDR3 sequences; about an eighth are singletons. Sequenced here: PBMCs, mostly from graft donor cells, sampled 180 days after TCRalphabeta/CD19-depleted stem cell transplant. These receptors were taken from a female patient aged 2 to 10 who had a stem cell transplant for aplastic anemia, so the T cells may come from the graft donor.

The chain uses TRBV12-3 or TRBV12-4 and TRBJ2-7; D ambiguous. The CDR3 runs 12 residues. V lost 5 bases and J 3 bases, leaving 8 bases between the germline ends. CDR3 amino acids: CASSRPHYEQYF. In DNA form, the CDR3 reads TGTGCCAGCAGTCGGCCCCACTACGAGCAGTACTTC.

The rearrangement uses TRBV5-1 and TRBJ2-3, with D perhaps TRBD1 or TRBD2 (5 bases each). Germline-derived CDR1 and CDR2 are SGHRS and YFSETQ. V was pared by 0 bases and J by 1 base, with 9 bases between. CDR3 length: 15 residues. The CDR3 is CASSLGEGRTDTQYF. The CDR3 nucleotides read TGCGCCAGCAGCTTGGGTGAGGGGCGCACAGATACGCAGTATTTT.

This clonotype came up a few times. The J gene is TRBJ1-3, the V gene TRBV4-2; 8 bases map to TRBD1. V was clipped by 0 bases and J by 0 bases; unmatched bases: 4. Per the germline V gene, CDR1 is LGHNA and CDR2 is YNFKEQ. This CDR3 has 17 residues. As DNA, the CDR3 is TGTGCCAGCAGCCAAGATTTAGGGACAGGCTCTGGAAACACCATATATTTT. It encodes CASSQDLGTGSGNTIYF.

The table lists this clonotype with a few counts. The chain employs TRBV20-1 and TRBJ1-4; D may be TRBD1 (5 bases). V was trimmed by 1 base and J by 2 bases, leaving 20 bases between them. The CDR3 totals 18 residues. Germline V gene sequence: CDR1 DFQATT, CDR2 SNEGSKA (reference sequence). The CDR3 region has the DNA TGCAGTGCTAGAGGGGGGACCGTAAACCGGGGCACTAATGAAAAACTGTTTTTT. Its translation: CSARGGTVNRGTNEKLFF.

V gene TRBV18 combines with J gene TRBJ1-3; unclear D gene. The CDR3 is 16 amino acids. V lost 3 bases and J 0 bases, leaving 12 bases between the germline ends. Germline values: CDR1 KGHSH, CDR2 LQKENI. The CDR3 region has the DNA TGTGCCAGCTCACCCGTCGAGGATTTCTCTGGAAACACCATATATTTT. This encodes CASSPVEDFSGNTIYF.

This clonotype appeared a few times. The chain joins TRBV20-1 to TRBJ2-5; no reliable D call. This CDR3 is 11 amino acids long. Germline-derived CDR1 and CDR2 are DFQATT and SNEGSKA (reference sequence). The CDR3 loop reads CAGSLRETQYF. The CDR3 DNA sequence: TGCGCAGGATCGTTACGGGAGACCCAGTACTTC.

In its sample, this clonotype was seen many times. This chain connects TRBV6-2 or TRBV6-3 to TRBJ2-5; 11 bases agree with TRBD2. Per germline, CDR1 MNHEY and CDR2 SVGEGT. The CDR3 is made up of 17 amino acids. V lost 6 bases, J lost 4 bases, and 13 bases stayed unmatched. Here the CDR3 DNA reads TGTGCCAGCAGCCCCACCCGCGGGCTAGCGGGAGGAGAGACCCAGTACTTC. Its translation: CASSPTRGLAGGETQYF.

The V and J genes are TRBV12-3 or TRBV12-4 and TRBJ2-1; perhaps TRBD1 as D (5 bases). There are 12 residues in the CDR3. Trimming took 6 bases from V and 8 from J, leaving 11 bases between them. CDR3 sequence: CASSSLGDEQFF. DNA of the CDR3: TGTGCCAGCAGCTCCCTAGGGGATGAGCAGTTCTTC.

The rearrangement links TRBV7-2 to TRBJ2-7; possible D gene TRBD2, 6 bases. This CDR3 has 14 amino acids. The V gene lost 1 base and the J gene lost 4 bases, with 11 bases spanning the gap. Germline V gene sequence: CDR1 SGHTA, CDR2 FQGNSA. DNA for the CDR3: TGTGCCAGCAGCTTAGAGGCGGGATGGTACGAGCAGTACTTC. Its protein is CASSLEAGWYEQYF.